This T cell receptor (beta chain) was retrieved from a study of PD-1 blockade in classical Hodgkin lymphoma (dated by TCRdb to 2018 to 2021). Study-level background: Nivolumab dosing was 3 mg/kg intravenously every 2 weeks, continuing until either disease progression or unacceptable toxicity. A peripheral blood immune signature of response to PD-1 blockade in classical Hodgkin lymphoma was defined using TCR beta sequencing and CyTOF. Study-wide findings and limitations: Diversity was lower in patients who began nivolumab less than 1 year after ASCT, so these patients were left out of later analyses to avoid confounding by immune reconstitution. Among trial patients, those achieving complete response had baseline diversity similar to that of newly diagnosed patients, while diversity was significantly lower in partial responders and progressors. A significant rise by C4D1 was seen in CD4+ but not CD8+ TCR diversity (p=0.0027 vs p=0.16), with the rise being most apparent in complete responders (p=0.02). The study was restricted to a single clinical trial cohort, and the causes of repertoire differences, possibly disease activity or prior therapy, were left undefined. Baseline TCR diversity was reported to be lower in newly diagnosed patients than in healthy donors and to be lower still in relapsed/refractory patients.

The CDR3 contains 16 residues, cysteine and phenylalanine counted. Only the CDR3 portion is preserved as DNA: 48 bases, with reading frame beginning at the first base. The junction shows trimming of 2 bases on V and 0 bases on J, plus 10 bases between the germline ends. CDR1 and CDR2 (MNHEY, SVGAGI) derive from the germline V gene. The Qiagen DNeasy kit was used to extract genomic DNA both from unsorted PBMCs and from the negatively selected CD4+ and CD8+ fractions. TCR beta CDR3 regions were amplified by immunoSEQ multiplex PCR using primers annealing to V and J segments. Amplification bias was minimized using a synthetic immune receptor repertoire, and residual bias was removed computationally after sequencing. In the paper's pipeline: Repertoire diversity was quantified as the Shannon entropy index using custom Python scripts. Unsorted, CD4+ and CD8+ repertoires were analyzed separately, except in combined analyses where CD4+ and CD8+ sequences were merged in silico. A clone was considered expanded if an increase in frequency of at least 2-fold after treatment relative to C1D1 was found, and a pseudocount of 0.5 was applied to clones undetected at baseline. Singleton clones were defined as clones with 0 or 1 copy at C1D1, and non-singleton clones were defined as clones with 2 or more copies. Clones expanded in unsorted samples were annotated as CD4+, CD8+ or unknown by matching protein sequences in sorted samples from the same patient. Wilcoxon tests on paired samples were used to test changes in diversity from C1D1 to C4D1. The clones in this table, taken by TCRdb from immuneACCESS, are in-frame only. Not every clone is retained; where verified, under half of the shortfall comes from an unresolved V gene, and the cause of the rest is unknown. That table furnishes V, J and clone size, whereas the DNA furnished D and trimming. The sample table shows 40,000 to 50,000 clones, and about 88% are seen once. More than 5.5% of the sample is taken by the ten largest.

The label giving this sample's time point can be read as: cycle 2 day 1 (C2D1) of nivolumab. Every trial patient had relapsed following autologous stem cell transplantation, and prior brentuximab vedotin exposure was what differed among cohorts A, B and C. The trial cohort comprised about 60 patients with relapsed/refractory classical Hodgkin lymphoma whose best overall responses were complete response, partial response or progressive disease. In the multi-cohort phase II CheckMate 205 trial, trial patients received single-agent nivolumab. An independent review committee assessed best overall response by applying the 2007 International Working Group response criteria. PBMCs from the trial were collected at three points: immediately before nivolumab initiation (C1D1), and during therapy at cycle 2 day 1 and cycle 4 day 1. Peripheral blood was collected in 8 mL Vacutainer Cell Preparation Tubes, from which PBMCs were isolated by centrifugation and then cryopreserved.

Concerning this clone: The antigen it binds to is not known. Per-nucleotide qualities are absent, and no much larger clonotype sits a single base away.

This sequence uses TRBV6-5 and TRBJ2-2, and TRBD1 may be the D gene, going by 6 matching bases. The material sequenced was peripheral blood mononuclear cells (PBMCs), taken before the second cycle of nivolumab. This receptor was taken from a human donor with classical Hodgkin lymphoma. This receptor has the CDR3 CASSYGWTANTGELFF. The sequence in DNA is TGTGCCAGCAGTTACGGGTGGACAGCGAACACCGGGGAGCTGTTTTTT.